This T cell receptor beta chain was retrieved from a study of blood T cell repertoires in COVID-19. Study as a whole: The analysed material was cDNA or gDNA that came from T cells, B-cell-depleted T cells, or PBMCs.

Sequenced by immunoSEQ multiplex PCR; TCRdb stores in-frame clones only, minus some. The table shows about 250,000 clones, with under 90% occurring only once. The table lists this clone with a count of one. From germline, CDR1 is ENHRY and CDR2 SYGVKD. The CDR3 is 16 amino acids. Losses at the gene ends were 3 bases for V and 2 bases for J; bases not matched to a gene: 6. Enrolled through a virtual design, the participants were between roughly 18 and 90 years of age and came from about two dozen US areas. Grouping used clinical history reported by participants in a survey and questionnaire. V usage is TRBV10-3 and J usage is TRBJ2-1; TRBD2 aligns across 8 bases. The sample consisted of PBMCs or T cells enriched from blood (not recorded which). This sequence was found in a man in his forties who had recovered from COVID-19. The CDR3 DNA reads as TGTGCCATCAGTGATTCAGCGGGAGATCCCTACAATGAGCAGTTCTTC. Its protein is CAISDSAGDPYNEQFF.